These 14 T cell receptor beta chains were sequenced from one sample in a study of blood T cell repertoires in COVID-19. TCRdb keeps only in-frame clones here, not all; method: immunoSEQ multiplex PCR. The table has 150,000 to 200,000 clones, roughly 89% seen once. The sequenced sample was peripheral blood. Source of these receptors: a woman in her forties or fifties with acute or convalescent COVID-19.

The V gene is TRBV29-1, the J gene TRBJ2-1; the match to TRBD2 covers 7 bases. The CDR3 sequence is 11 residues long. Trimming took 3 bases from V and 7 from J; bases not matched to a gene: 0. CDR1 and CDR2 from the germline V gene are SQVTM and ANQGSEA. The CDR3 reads CSVERGNEQFF. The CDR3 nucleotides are TGCAGCGTTGAGCGGGGGAATGAGCAGTTCTTC.

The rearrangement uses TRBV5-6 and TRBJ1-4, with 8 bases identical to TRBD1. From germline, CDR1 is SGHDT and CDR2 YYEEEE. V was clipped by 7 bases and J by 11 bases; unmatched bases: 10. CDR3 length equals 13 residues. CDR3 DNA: TGTGCCAGCCAAAATGGACAGGGAGCGAAACTGTTTTTT. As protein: CASQNGQGAKLFF.

The CDR3 DNA is TGTGCCAGCAGCTTAGGCCCTTATGAGAGGGATGAGCAGTTCTTC. Protein: CASSLGPYERDEQFF. This chain uses TRBV7-3 with TRBJ2-1; D might be TRBD2 (5 bases). The CDR3 sequence is 15 residues long. V shed 2 bases and J shed 8 bases, with 16 bases lying between them. Per the germline V gene, CDR1 is SGHTA and CDR2 is FQGTGA.

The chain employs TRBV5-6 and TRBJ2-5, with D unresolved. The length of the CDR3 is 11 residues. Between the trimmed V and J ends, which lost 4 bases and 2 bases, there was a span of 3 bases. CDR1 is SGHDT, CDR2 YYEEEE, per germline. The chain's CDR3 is CASSIQETQYF. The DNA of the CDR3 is TGTGCCAGCAGCATACAAGAGACCCAGTACTTC.

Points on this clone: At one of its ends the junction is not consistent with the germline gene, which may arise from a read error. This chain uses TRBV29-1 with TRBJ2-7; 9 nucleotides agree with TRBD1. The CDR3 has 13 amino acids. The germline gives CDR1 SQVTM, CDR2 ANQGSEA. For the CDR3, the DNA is TGCAGCGTGGAAGGACAGGGGACCCACGAGCAGTACTTC. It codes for CSVEGQGTHEQYF.

The CDR3 nucleotides read TGTGCCAGTAGGGGACTAGCGGGAGTAGAGCAGTACTTC. It translates to CASRGLAGVEQYF. V usage is TRBV19 and J usage is TRBJ2-7; 14 positions agree with TRBD2. Trimming cost V 6 bases and J 7 bases; bases outside gene matches: 2. CDR3 length: 13 residues. Germline V CDR1 and CDR2: LNHDA, SQIVND (reference sequence).

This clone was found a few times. Here the CDR3 DNA reads TGTGCCACCAGTCAGACGAACACCGGGGAGCTGTTTTTT. Translating it yields CATSQTNTGELFF. V usage is TRBV24-1 and J usage is TRBJ2-2, with D uncertain. V lost 6 bases and J 0 bases, leaving 4 bases between the germline ends. This CDR3 is built from 13 residues. Per the germline V gene, CDR1 is KGHDR and CDR2 is SFDVKD.

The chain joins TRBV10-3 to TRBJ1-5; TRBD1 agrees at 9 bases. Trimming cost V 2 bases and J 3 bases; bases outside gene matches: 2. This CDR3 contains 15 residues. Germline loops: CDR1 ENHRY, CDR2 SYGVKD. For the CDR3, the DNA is TGTGCCATCAGTGAGAGGACAGGGGACAATCAGCCCCAGCATTTT. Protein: CAISERTGDNQPQHF.

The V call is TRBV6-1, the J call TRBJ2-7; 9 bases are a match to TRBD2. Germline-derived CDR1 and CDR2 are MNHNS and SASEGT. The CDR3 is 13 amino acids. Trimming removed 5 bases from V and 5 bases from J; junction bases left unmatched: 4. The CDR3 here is CASSSVAGDEQYF. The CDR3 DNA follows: TGTGCCAGCAGTTCGGTAGCGGGGGACGAGCAGTACTTC.

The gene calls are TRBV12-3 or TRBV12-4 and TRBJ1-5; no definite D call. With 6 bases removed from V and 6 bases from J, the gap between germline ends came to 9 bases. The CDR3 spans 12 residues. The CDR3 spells CASRQKTQPQHF. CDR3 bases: TGTGCCAGCAGACAGAAAACTCAGCCCCAGCATTTT.

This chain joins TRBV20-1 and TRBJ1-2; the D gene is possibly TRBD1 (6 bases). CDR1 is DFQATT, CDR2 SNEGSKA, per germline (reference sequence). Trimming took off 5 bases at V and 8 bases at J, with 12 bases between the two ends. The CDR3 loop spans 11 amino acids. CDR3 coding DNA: TGCAGTGCTTCAACAGGGCTCGGCTACACCTTC. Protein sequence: CSASTGLGYTF.

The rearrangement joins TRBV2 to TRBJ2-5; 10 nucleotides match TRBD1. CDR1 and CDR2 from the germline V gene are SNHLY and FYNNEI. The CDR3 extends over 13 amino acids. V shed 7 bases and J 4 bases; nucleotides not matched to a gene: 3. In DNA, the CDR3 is TGTGCCAGCACCGGACAGGGGGGAGAGACCCAGTACTTC. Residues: CASTGQGGETQYF.

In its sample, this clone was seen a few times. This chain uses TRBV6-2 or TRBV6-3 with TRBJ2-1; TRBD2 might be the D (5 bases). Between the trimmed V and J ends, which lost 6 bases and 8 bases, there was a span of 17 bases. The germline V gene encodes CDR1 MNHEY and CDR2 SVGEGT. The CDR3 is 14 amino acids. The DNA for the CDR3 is TGTGCCAGCAGCCCCCGGGTTGACGGGGATGAGCAGTTCTTC. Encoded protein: CASSPRVDGDEQFF.

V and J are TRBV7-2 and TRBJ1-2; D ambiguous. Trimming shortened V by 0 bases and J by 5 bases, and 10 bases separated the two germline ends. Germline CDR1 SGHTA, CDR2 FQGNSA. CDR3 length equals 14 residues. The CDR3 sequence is CASSLAPGVYGYTF. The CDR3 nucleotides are TGTGCCAGCAGCTTAGCGCCAGGCGTGTATGGCTACACCTTC.